The subject of this entry is one T cell receptor (beta chain). The data stem from a study of shared clonotypes between healthy human individuals. Those who donated, Caucasian adults without exception, all lived in Nashville, Tennessee. The authors divided CD4+ cells into CD45RA+ naive and CD45RA-negative memory subsets. The repertoire was sequenced with immunoSEQ multiplex PCR; TCRdb's copy has only in-frame clones and lacks some. The sample has over a million clones, less than 99% seen once. The V segment lost 2 bases and the J segment 2 bases; nucleotides outside the gene matches: 4. The germline gives CDR1 SGHDN, CDR2 FVKESK. The CDR3 runs to 15 residues.

The receptor comes from a man aged 25 to 40 in good health. The material sequenced was naive CD4+ T cells sorted from blood. Subset in this sample: CD45RA+ positively selected. This rearrangement joins TRBV14 to TRBJ2-7; TRBD1 agrees at 9 bases. The CDR3 is CASSQLQGAPYEQYF. DNA for the CDR3: TGTGCCAGCAGCCAACTACAGGGGGCCCCCTACGAGCAGTACTTC. The variable domain in full, with the rest retrieved from reference TRBV14 and TRBJ2-7, is EAGVTQFPSHSVIEKGQTVTLRCDPISGHDNLYWYRRVMGKEIKFLLHFVKESKQDESGMPNNRFLAERTGGTYSTLKVQPAELEDSGVYFCASSQLQGAPYEQYFGPGTRLTVT.